This entry lists 29 T cell receptor beta chains sequenced from one sample in a study of Graves' ophthalmopathy and Graves' hyperthyroidism (dated by TCRdb to 2016 to 2019). The listed sequencing device is Illumina HiSeq 2000. TCR beta CDR3 regions were amplified from RNA transcripts for repertoire sequencing. The first round of RT-PCR was done with HTBI primers and the Qiagen OneStep RT-PCR kit, and was followed by a second round of multiplex PCR, then size selection and purification. TCRdb redid the processing of the public reads, applying fastp at Q25 and MiXCR, and retained in-frame beta chains. Every entry covers one CDR3 protein and lists the most common genes and DNA from its rows. The sample includes 200,000 to 250,000 distinct CDR3 sequences, with around 42% observed a single time. About half of the sample is taken by the ten largest. The sample was peripheral blood. The origin of the receptors is an adult man with Graves' ophthalmopathy.

This clonotype was counted only a few times. This sequence joins TRBV20-1 and TRBJ1-4, with 9 nucleotides matching TRBD1. Germline CDR1 reads DFQATT; CDR2 reads SNEGSKA (reference sequence). The CDR3 has 15 residues. J lost 8 bases, V lost 3 bases, and 10 bases had no gene match. The CDR3 reads CSASTIQGAREKLFF. CDR3 in DNA: TGCAGTGCTAGTACCATACAGGGGGCTAGGGAAAAACTGTTTTTT.

This clonotype was detected a few times. The chain carries TRBV7-2 and TRBJ1-1; 9 bases map to TRBD1. After removal of 3 bases from V and 6 bases from J, the junction contained 8 bases not matched to a gene. The CDR3 consists of 15 residues. Germline CDR1 is SGHTA and CDR2 is FQGNSA. The DNA for the CDR3 is TGTGCCAGCAGCTTCATGGGACAGGGAGGTCCTGAAGCTTTCTTT. As protein: CASSFMGQGGPEAFF.

The gene calls are TRBV19 and TRBJ2-2, with D perhaps matching TRBD2 (6 bases). Between the trimmed V and J ends, which lost 5 bases and 3 bases, there was a span of 16 bases. Per the germline V gene, CDR1 is LNHDA and CDR2 is SQIVND (reference sequence). CDR3 size: 16 residues. The CDR3 DNA is TGTGCCAGTAGTCCTATCCCGGGGGAGGACACCGGGGAGCTGTTTTTT. Translation gives CASSPIPGEDTGELFF.

This clonotype was seen many times. The chain links TRBV25-1 to TRBJ1-6; TRBD1 might be the D (6 bases). The V gene lost 6 bases and the J gene lost 5 bases, with 8 bases spanning the gap. The CDR3 is made up of 13 amino acids. Germline lookup yields CDR1 MGHDK and CDR2 SYGVNS. CDR3 sequence (DNA): TGTGCCAGCAGCAGACAGGATAATTCACCCCTCCACTTT. It codes for CASSRQDNSPLHF.

This sequence joins TRBV10-3 and TRBJ2-7; D gene unclear. The germline V gene encodes CDR1 ENHRY and CDR2 SYGVKD. V shed 0 bases and J shed 5 bases, with 8 bases lying between them. The CDR3 runs to 13 residues. CDR3 coding DNA: TGTGCCATCAGTGAGTCGAAGGGAAACGAGCAGTACTTC. This translates into CAISESKGNEQYF.

The table lists this clonotype with a few counts. The chain couples TRBV9 to TRBJ2-7; D unclear. Germline V gives CDR1 SGDLS, CDR2 YYNGEE. The CDR3 length is 14 residues. V lost 0 bases, J lost 0 bases, and 7 bases lay in between. The DNA for the CDR3 is TGTGCCAGCAGCGTAGAAGACATCTCCTACGAGCAGTACTTC. Amino acids: CASSVEDISYEQYF.

Concerning this clonotype itself: The junction departs from germline at one end; a sequencing error may be responsible. V usage is TRBV7-7 and J usage is TRBJ2-2, with 7 bases matching TRBD2. The length of the CDR3 is 18 residues. CDR1 is SSHAT, CDR2 FNYEAQ, per germline (reference sequence). The CDR3 nucleotides are TGTGCTAGCAGCTACCCTGGATATTGCGGGAGGAACACCGGGGAGCTGTTTTTT. Its translation is CASSYPGYCGRNTGELFF.

The CDR3 protein is CASSRGTVNTEAFF. CDR3 DNA sequence: TGCGCCAGCAGCCGCGGGACGGTGAACACTGAAGCTTTCTTT. This sequence joins TRBV5-1 and TRBJ1-1, with D possibly matching TRBD1 (5 bases). Germline V gene sequence: CDR1 SGHRS, CDR2 YFSETQ. V was pared by 4 bases and J by 0 bases, with 10 bases between. This CDR3 has 14 amino acids.

A few counts support this clonotype. The chain employs TRBV9 and TRBJ2-6; the match to TRBD1 covers 12 bases. The CDR3 sequence is 18 residues long. V lost 4 bases to trimming and J lost 1 base; unmatched junction nucleotides: 6. CDR1 is SGDLS and CDR2 is YYNGEE in the germline V gene. The CDR3: CASSPRDRGRSGANVLTF. The DNA for the CDR3 is TGTGCCAGCAGCCCCCGGGACAGGGGGCGATCTGGGGCCAACGTCCTGACTTTC.

This clonotype was recorded a few times. The rearrangement links TRBV5-1 to TRBJ2-2; 7 bases map to TRBD1. The CDR3 covers 13 residues. Germline CDR1 SGHRS, CDR2 YFSETQ. V shed 2 bases and J 5 bases; nucleotides not matched to a gene: 0. CDR3 loop: CASSFRGTGELFF. CDR3 sequence (DNA): TGCGCCAGCAGCTTCAGGGGGACCGGGGAGCTGTTTTTT. The entire variable domain, with the rest obtained from reference TRBV5-1 and TRBJ2-2, is as follows: KAGVTQTPRYLIKTRGQQVTLSCSPISGHRSVSWYQQTPGQGLQFLFEYFSETQRNKGNFPGRFSGRQFSNSRSEMNVSTLELGDSALYLCASSFRGTGELFFGEGSRLTVL.

The chain uses TRBV19 and TRBJ2-2, with 16 bases identical to TRBD2. The CDR3 is 19 residues long. The ends lost 5 bases at V and 1 base at J; junction bases unmatched: 7. Germline CDR1 LNHDA, CDR2 SQIVND (reference sequence). Here the CDR3 reads CASSVVGLAGGRNTGELFF. The CDR3 DNA reads as TGTGCCAGTAGTGTTGTGGGACTAGCGGGAGGGAGGAACACCGGGGAGCTGTTTTTT.

The chain combines TRBV27 with TRBJ1-1, with 7 bases fitting TRBD1. The V gene end was trimmed by 6 bases and the J gene end by 3 bases; junction bases not matched to a gene: 4. Germline loops: CDR1 MNHEY, CDR2 SMNVEV (reference sequence). The CDR3 spans 13 residues. The CDR3 region is CASSARGDTEAFF. In nucleotides, the CDR3 is TGTGCCAGCAGCGCCAGGGGGGACACTGAAGCTTTCTTT.

The rearrangement links TRBV10-1 to TRBJ2-5; 9 bases align to TRBD2. V was clipped by 6 bases and J by 11 bases; unmatched bases: 13. Germline values: CDR1 WNHNN, CDR2 SYGVQD (reference sequence). The length of the CDR3 is 14 residues. The CDR3 is CASRGGGAWNEQYF. The CDR3 bases are TGCGCCAGCAGAGGCGGGGGGGCCTGGAATGAGCAGTACTTC.

J is TRBJ1-2 and V is TRBV7-8; D perhaps matches TRBD1 (5 bases). V lost 4 bases to trimming and J lost 8 bases, with 17 bases between them. The CDR3 contains 14 residues. The germline gives CDR1 SGHVS, CDR2 FQNEAQ. DNA for the CDR3: TGTGCCAGCAGCTCCGGGACTAGCGGGATGGGCTACACCTTC. Its protein product is CASSSGTSGMGYTF.

This chain's CDR3 is CSARDPGGGLEQYF. CDR3 DNA: TGCAGTGCTAGAGATCCAGGCGGGGGGCTCGAGCAGTACTTC. The chain has TRBV20-1 and TRBJ2-7, with TRBD2 matching 8 bases. Germline CDR1 and CDR2: DFQATT and SNEGSKA (reference sequence). The V gene end was trimmed by 0 bases and the J gene end by 6 bases; junction bases not matched to a gene: 7. The CDR3 runs 14 residues.

This chain joins TRBV10-2 and TRBJ2-5; D is perhaps TRBD2 (6 bases). Trimming shortened V by 6 bases and J by 4 bases, and 12 bases separated the two germline ends. The CDR3 length is 13 residues. The germline CDR1 and CDR2 sequences are WSHSY and SAAADI. This CDR3 is CASSALGGETQYF. As DNA, the CDR3 is TGCGCCAGCAGCGCCCTGGGGGGAGAGACCCAGTACTTC.

The genes are TRBV20-1 and TRBJ1-2; a weak D match, TRBD1 (5 bases). This CDR3 has 13 residues. Trimming removed 0 bases from V and 8 bases from J, with 13 bases in between. CDR1 DFQATT and CDR2 SNEGSKA come from the germline V gene (reference sequence). The CDR3 spells CSAREASGGGYTF. CDR3 in DNA: TGCAGTGCTAGAGAGGCGTCGGGGGGGGGCTACACCTTC.

This clonotype was counted only a few times. This chain uses TRBV7-6 with TRBJ1-4; 7 bases agree with TRBD1. Germline trimming cut 3 bases from V and 7 bases from J; bases unmatched to any gene: 5. The length of the CDR3 is 14 residues. Germline V lookup: CDR1 SGHVS, CDR2 FNYEAQ. The CDR3 region has the DNA TGTGCCAGCAGCTTGATGACAGGGACTGAAAAACTGTTTTTT. Protein product: CASSLMTGTEKLFF.

The chain couples TRBV5-1 to TRBJ2-7; D unclear. CDR1 and CDR2 from the germline V gene are SGHRS and YFSETQ. This CDR3 has 14 residues. The V and J ends lost 0 bases and 3 bases respectively, with 10 bases between them. CDR3 in DNA: TGCGCCAGCAGCTTGGCGGGCAGACTCTACGAGCAGTACTTC. It codes for CASSLAGRLYEQYF.

This clonotype came up a few times. V usage is TRBV19 and J usage is TRBJ2-2, with D possibly being TRBD1 (6 bases). Germline CDR1 reads LNHDA; CDR2 reads SQIVND (reference sequence). V was cut by 7 bases and J by 2 bases, with 11 bases left in between. The CDR3 loop spans 14 amino acids. Here the CDR3 DNA reads TGTGCCAGTATCAGGACAGCTAACACCGGGGAGCTGTTTTTT. Its protein product is CASIRTANTGELFF. Full variable domain (remainder filled in from reference TRBV19 and TRBJ2-2): DGGITQSPKYLFRKEGQNVTLSCEQNLNHDAMYWYRQDPGQGLRLIYYSQIVNDFQKGDIAEGYSVSREKKESFPLTVTSAQKNPTAFYLCASIRTANTGELFFGEGSRLTVL.

V usage is TRBV2 and J usage is TRBJ1-1; maybe TRBD1 (5 bases). The V gene lost 5 bases and the J gene lost 5 bases, with 15 bases spanning the gap. Germline V gives CDR1 SNHLY, CDR2 FYNNEI. This CDR3 has 14 residues. The CDR3 DNA sequence: TGTGCCAGCAGTATAAGCGGGGCACGGACTGAAGCTTTCTTT. Protein: CASSISGARTEAFF.

The table lists this clonotype with many counts. This sequence joins TRBV20-1 and TRBJ2-7; D ambiguous. Looked up from germline, CDR1 is DFQATT and CDR2 is SNEGSKA (reference sequence). The CDR3 totals 12 residues. The V and J ends lost 3 bases and 0 bases respectively, with 6 bases between them. In DNA form, the CDR3 reads TGCAGTGCTAGCCCCCTCTCCTACGAGCAGTACTTC. Encoded protein: CSASPLSYEQYF.

This clonotype was counted once. Relative to the germline gene, one junction end is altered; a read error may explain this. Written as DNA, the CDR3 is TGTACCAGCAGCTTACCGGGGTCCTACGAGCAGTACTTC. It yields the protein CTSSLPGSYEQYF. The V gene is TRBV7-9, the J gene TRBJ2-7; tentative D call: TRBD2 (5 bases). Germline assignment: CDR1 SEHNR and CDR2 FQNEAQ (reference sequence). The CDR3 runs 13 residues.

The sample holds one count of this clonotype. Since no conserved phenylalanine or tryptophan closes the CDR3, a read error is the likely cause. No DNA is shown, since the ends of the CDR3 on it are uncertain; the CDR3 is the one TCRdb lists. The V and J genes are TRBV20-1 and TRBJ2-6. In germline, CDR1 is DFQATT, CDR2 SNEGSKA (reference sequence). Counting both end residues, the CDR3 totals 8 amino acids. The chain's CDR3 is CSARVLAG.

This clonotype was seen a few times. J is TRBJ1-2 and V is TRBV10-2; D uncertain. Germline CDR1 is WSHSY and CDR2 is SAAADI. The V end was cut by 4 bases, the J end by 1 base, with 7 bases between. The CDR3 is 13 residues long. CDR3 sequence: CASSGEDNYGYTF. The CDR3 DNA follows: TGCGCCAGCAGTGGGGAGGATAACTATGGCTACACCTTC.

The CDR3 DNA is TGCAGTGCTCCCGCCCGGGGGGCAAGCTCCTACGAGCAGTACTTC. Translating it yields CSAPARGASSYEQYF. V is TRBV20-1 and J is TRBJ2-7, with a possible D match to TRBD2 (7 bases). The germline V gene has CDR1 DFQATT and CDR2 SNEGSKA (reference sequence). Trimming shortened V by 5 bases and J by 0 bases, and 17 bases separated the two germline ends. The CDR3 sequence is 15 residues long.

This clonotype was counted only a few times. The chain combines TRBV15 with TRBJ1-1; D gene unclear. Trimming cost V 0 bases and J 1 base, with 9 bases left between them. From germline, CDR1 is LNHNV and CDR2 YYDKDF (reference sequence). The CDR3 length is 15 residues. CDR3 DNA: TGTGCCACCAGCAGAGATAATTACGCGAACACTGAAGCTTTCTTT. This gives the protein CATSRDNYANTEAFF.

The chain links TRBV7-9 to TRBJ2-6; TRBD1 agrees at 11 bases. Germline V CDR1 and CDR2: SEHNR, FQNEAQ (reference sequence). CDR3 length: 18 amino acids. V dropped 5 bases and J dropped 0; count of bases not matched to a gene: 6. In DNA form, the CDR3 reads TGTGCCAGCAGCGCGTGGGACAGGGGGAGCTCTGGGGCCAACGTCCTGACTTTC. Translated: CASSAWDRGSSGANVLTF.

About this clonotype: The junction shows a germline mismatch at one end, possibly a read error. V is TRBV7-2 and J is TRBJ1-1, with TRBD1 identical over 10 bases. Per germline, CDR1 SGHTA and CDR2 FQGNSA. The CDR3 length is 16 residues. Here the CDR3 DNA reads TGTGCCAGCAGCGTAGCAGGACAGGGGGACGCGGCTGAAGCTTTCTTT. It codes for CASSVAGQGDAAEAFF.